One TCR beta chain is described in this entry. The target antigen is unknown. This specimen belongs to a study of cytomegalovirus exposure and HLA in healthy donors. Study-wide points: Some V segments, including TRBV6-2 and TRBV6-3, were excluded as indistinguishable. Presence/absence analysis assumed near-uniform sequencing depth across donors. HLA alleles were associated with roughly 17,000 TCR beta sequences in a later analysis at 0.05 false discovery rate. Further analysis, carried out later, found HLA-associated TCR beta chains more clonally expanded than equally common other chains.

60 Vbeta and 13 Jbeta primers were used in PCR. Sequenced by immunoSEQ multiplex PCR; TCRdb stores in-frame clones only, minus some. The table shows hundreds of thousands of clones, with around 90% occurring only once. The CDR3 length is 13 residues. V was clipped by 7 bases and J by 1 base, with 10 bases between them. Germline V gives CDR1 SGHRS, CDR2 YFSETQ. The sequence was obtained from a woman younger than 30 in good health and CMV-seronegative. The rearrangement joins TRBV5-1 to TRBJ2-3, with D uncertain. The sequencing input was PBMCs. Written as DNA, the CDR3 is TGCGCCAGCGCCTACAGTGGCACAGATACGCAGTATTTT. Amino acids: CASAYSGTDTQYF.